A single T cell receptor beta chain is shown here with its context. The antigen remains undetermined. TCR beta cDNA libraries had unique molecular identifiers. One entry per CDR3 protein, called by TCRdb with MiXCR from the PCR reads. The sample yields fewer than 700,000 distinct CDR3 sequences, 44% seen once. Trimming shortened V by 6 bases and J by 3 bases, and 14 bases separated the two germline ends. Germline assignment: CDR1 SEHNR and CDR2 FQNEAQ (reference sequence). This CDR3 is built from 14 residues. The sample comes from a study of post-analysis software for immune sequencing data. Findings and caveats of the study: Multiple sclerosis patients showed significantly lower normalized Chao1 diversity than controls did. Patients carried 4 or 5 TRBV segments more frequently than controls did, and TRBV5-6, TRBV5-1 and TRBV20-1 were among them.

This clonotype was sampled from a girl aged 10 to 17 with multiple sclerosis. The chain combines TRBV7-9 with TRBJ2-5; D possibly matches TRBD1 or TRBD2 (5 bases each). The sequenced sample consisted of blood. The CDR3 loop reads CASRRGEIEETQYF. For the CDR3, the DNA is TGTGCCAGCAGGAGAGGGGAAATCGAAGAGACCCAGTACTTC.